Sequencing of this TCR beta chain was carried out in a study of molecular identifiers for immune sequencing clone quantification. V lost 3 bases, J lost 3 bases, and 6 bases stayed unmatched. From germline, CDR1 is MNHEY and CDR2 SVGEGT. The CDR3 spans 15 residues. RNA fractions of 10%, 30% or 50% and roughly 20,000 to 1,000,000 sorted cells were the source of naive CD8 libraries. Naive CD8 T cell sorting was performed on the CD8+CD4-CCR7+CD45RA+ phenotype. Bulk TCR libraries used previously described methods and listed TCR primers. TCRdb itself ran the PCR reads through MiXCR, one entry per CDR3 protein. The sample lists over 600,000 distinct CDR3 sequences, 15% to 20% occurring once.

The rearrangement uses TRBV6-2 or TRBV6-3 and TRBJ2-7, with 9 positions matching TRBD1. The sequenced sample consisted of naive CD8+ T cells from blood, with Jurkat cell RNA spiked in. The subset denotes: FACS-sorted CD8+CD4-CCR7+CD45RA+ naive T cells. This TCR derives from a human donor in good health. Some libraries in this study had Jurkat cell RNA spiked in. The chain's CDR3 is CASSYIETGGYEQYF. The CDR3 DNA is TGTGCCAGCAGTTATATCGAGACAGGGGGCTACGAGCAGTACTTC.